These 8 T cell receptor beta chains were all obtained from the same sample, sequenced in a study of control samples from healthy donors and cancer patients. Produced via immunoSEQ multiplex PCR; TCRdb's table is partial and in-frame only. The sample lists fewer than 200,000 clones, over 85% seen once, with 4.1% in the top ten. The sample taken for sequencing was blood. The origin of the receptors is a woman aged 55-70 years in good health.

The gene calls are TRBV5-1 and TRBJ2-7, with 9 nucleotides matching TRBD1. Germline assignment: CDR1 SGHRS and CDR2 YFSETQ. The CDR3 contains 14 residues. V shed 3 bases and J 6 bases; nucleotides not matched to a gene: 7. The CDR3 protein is CASSSAGQGSEQYF. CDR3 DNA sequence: TGCGCCAGCAGCTCCGCGGGACAGGGCTCCGAGCAGTACTTC.

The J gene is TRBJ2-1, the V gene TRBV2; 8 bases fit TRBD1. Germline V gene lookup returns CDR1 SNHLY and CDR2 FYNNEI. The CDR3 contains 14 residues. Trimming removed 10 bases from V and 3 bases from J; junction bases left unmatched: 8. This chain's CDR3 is CAINWGQVYNEQFF. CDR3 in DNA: TGTGCCATAAACTGGGGACAGGTCTACAATGAGCAGTTCTTC.

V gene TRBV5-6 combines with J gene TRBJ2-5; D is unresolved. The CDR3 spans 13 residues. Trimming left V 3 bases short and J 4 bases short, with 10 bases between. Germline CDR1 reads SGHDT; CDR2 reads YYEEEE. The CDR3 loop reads CASSWASVETQYF. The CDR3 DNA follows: TGTGCCAGCAGCTGGGCGTCGGTAGAGACCCAGTACTTC.

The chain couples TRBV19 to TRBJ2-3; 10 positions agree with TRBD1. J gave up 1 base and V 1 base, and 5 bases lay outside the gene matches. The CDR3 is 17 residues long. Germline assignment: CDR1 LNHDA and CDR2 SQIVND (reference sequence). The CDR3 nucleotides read TGTGCCAGTAGTATAGGGGACAGGGGAGGGGGCACAGATACGCAGTATTTT. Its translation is CASSIGDRGGGTDTQYF.

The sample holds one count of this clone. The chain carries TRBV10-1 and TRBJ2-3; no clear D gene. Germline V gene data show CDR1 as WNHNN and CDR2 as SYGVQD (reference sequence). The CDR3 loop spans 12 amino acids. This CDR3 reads CAPERSQDTQYF. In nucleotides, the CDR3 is TGCGCACCCGAGCGCTCCCAAGATACGCAGTATTTT.

The CDR3 nucleotides read TGCGCCAGCAGCCAAGATTGGGGGGCGTACGAGCAGTACTTC. It specifies CASSQDWGAYEQYF. The chain joins TRBV4-3 to TRBJ2-7; D might be TRBD1 or TRBD2, each matching 6 bases. Trimming shortened V by 0 bases and J by 4 bases, and 10 bases separated the two germline ends. From germline, CDR1 is LGHNA and CDR2 YSLEER. The CDR3 runs to 14 residues.

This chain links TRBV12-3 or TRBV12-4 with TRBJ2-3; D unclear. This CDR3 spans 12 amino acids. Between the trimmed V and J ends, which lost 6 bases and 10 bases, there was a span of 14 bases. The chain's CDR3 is CASRTTGGAQYF. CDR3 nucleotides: TGTGCCAGCAGGACAACTGGCGGTGCGCAGTATTTT.

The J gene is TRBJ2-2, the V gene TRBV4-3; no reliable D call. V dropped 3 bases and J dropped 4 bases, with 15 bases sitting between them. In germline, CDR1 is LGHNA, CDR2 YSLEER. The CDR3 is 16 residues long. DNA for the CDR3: TGCGCCAGCAGCCACCCGAATTGGGGTGGCACCGGGGAGCTGTTTTTT. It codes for CASSHPNWGGTGELFF.